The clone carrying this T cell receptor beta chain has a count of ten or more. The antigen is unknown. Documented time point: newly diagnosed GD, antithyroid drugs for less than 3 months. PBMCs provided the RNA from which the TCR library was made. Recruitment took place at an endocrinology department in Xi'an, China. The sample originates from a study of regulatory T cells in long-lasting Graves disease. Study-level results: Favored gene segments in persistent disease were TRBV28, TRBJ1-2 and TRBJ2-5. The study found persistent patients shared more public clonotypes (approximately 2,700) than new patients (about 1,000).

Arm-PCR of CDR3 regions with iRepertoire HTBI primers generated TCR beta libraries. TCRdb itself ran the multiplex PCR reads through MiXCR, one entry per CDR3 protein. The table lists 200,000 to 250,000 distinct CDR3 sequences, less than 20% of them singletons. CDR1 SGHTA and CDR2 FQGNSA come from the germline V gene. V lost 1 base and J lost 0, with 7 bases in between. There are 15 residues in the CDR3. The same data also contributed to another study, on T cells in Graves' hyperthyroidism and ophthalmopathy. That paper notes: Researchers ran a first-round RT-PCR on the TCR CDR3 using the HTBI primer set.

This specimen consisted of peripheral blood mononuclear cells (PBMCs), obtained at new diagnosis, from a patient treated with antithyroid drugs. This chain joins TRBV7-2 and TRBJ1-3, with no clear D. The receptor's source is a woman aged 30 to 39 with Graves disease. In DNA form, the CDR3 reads TGTGCCAGCAGCTTAGACCCCAGCTCTGGAAACACCATATATTTT. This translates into CASSLDPSSGNTIYF.